This TCR beta chain comes out of a study of blood T cell repertoires in COVID-19. About the research overall: The study drew acute and convalescent COVID-19 samples from the United States, Italy and Spain. From T cells, B-cell-depleted T cells, or PBMCs came the material, which was cDNA or gDNA.

There are 13 residues in the CDR3. Deletions cut 2 bases from V and 4 bases from J, with 8 bases between. CDR1 MGHDK and CDR2 SYGVNS come from the germline V gene. As originally analysed: How many nucleated cells were present was estimated from reference gene primer amplification. Assay: immunoSEQ multiplex PCR; the TCRdb copy retains only in-frame clones and omits some. Clonal size and the V and J genes are those of that table, whereas D and trimming came from the DNA. The sample lists about 100,000 clones, roughly 80% occurring once. Sequencing input: peripheral blood. The gene calls are TRBV25-1 and TRBJ1-2; D uncertain. This clonotype was obtained from a man aged 50 to 59 with active or convalescent COVID-19. The CDR3 sequence: CASSEGVFYGYTF. The DNA for the CDR3 is TGTGCCAGCAGTGAAGGAGTTTTCTATGGCTACACCTTC.